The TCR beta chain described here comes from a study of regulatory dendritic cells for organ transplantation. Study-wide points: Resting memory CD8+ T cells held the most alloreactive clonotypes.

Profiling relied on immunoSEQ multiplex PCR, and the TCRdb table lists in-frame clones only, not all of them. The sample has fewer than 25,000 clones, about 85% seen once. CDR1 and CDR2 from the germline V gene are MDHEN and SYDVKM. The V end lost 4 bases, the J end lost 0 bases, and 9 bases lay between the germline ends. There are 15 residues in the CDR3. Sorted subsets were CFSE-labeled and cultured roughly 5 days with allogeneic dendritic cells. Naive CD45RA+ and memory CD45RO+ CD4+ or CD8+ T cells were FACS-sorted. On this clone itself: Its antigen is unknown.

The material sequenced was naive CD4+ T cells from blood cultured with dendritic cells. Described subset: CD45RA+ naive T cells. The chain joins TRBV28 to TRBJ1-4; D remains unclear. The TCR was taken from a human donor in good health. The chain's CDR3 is CASSSPETTNEKLFF. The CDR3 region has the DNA TGTGCCAGCAGTTCCCCAGAAACAACTAATGAAAAACTGTTTTTT.